One sample yielded the 5 T cell receptor beta chains listed below, sequenced in a study of patients and donors after allogeneic stem cell transplantation. TCRdb passed the RT-PCR reads through MiXCR, listing each CDR3 protein once. Among over 150,000 distinct CDR3 sequences listed, about 40% were seen once. The sample consisted of blood, either unsorted or a sorted T cell fraction (not recorded which). The source of these receptors is a human donor who was either an allogeneic HSCT recipient or a stem cell or donor lymphocyte infusion donor (not recorded which). It is not recorded whose cells these are; they may come from a transplant donor.

The CDR3 nucleotides read TGTGCCAGCAGCCTCTTTATTCCGGGACTAGGGGGGGCAGATACGCAGTATTTT. It codes for CASSLFIPGLGGADTQYF. The chain is built from TRBV12-3 or TRBV12-4 and TRBJ2-3, with 8 bases that match TRBD2. This CDR3 has 18 amino acids. Losses at the gene ends were 6 bases for V and 4 bases for J; bases not matched to a gene: 18.

The genes are TRBV24-1 and TRBJ1-1, with D maybe TRBD1 (6 bases). Germline V gene data show CDR1 as KGHDR and CDR2 as SFDVKD. With 5 bases removed from V and 7 bases from J, the gap between germline ends came to 13 bases. The CDR3 loop spans 13 amino acids. CDR3 nucleotides: TGTGCCACCAGTGGGAGGGACACCCGTGAAGCTTTCTTT. It yields the protein CATSGRDTREAFF.

V is TRBV29-1 and J is TRBJ1-3, with a tentative D call TRBD1 (5 bases). The germline gives CDR1 SQVTM, CDR2 ANQGSEA. The CDR3 has 14 amino acids. The V end lost 6 bases, the J end lost 4 bases, and 16 bases lay between the germline ends. Here the CDR3 DNA reads TGCAGCGTCAGCGTTACAGGTACCGGAAACACCATATATTTT. As protein: CSVSVTGTGNTIYF.

The V gene is TRBV20-1, the J gene TRBJ2-2, with D unclear. The V and J ends lost 5 bases and 6 bases respectively, with 16 bases between them. The CDR3 length is 14 residues. CDR1 is DFQATT, CDR2 SNEGSKA, per germline (reference sequence). The CDR3 DNA follows: TGCAGTGCTCCCTCCCCGGAGTCTTCCGGGGAGCTGTTTTTT. Its translation is CSAPSPESSGELFF.

The chain carries TRBV5-1 and TRBJ2-1; 10 positions match TRBD2. CDR1 is SGHRS, CDR2 YFSETQ, per germline. This CDR3 region has 16 residues. V dropped 4 bases and J dropped 7; count of bases not matched to a gene: 11. The CDR3 reads CASSLHTSGISNEQFF. Written as DNA, the CDR3 is TGCGCCAGCAGCCTACACACTAGCGGGATATCGAATGAGCAGTTCTTC.